The clone carrying this T cell receptor beta chain has only a few counts. The data were obtained in a study of T-cell reconstitution after alpha-beta-depleted transplantation in children. The germline V gene encodes CDR1 SGDLS and CDR2 YYNGEE. There are 15 residues in the CDR3. The junction had 3 bases not matched to a gene; V was cut back by 1 base and J by 6 bases. Unique molecular identifiers were incorporated during preparation of the TCRbeta library. One entry per CDR3 protein, called by TCRdb with MiXCR from the PCR reads. The data contain about 980,000 distinct CDR3 sequences, 25% to 30% of them singletons.

The gene calls are TRBV9 and TRBJ1-6; the match to TRBD1 covers 8 bases. The clonotype was recovered from a boy in the first two years of life who had a stem cell transplant for SCID, so the T cells may come from the graft donor. The input for sequencing was PBMCs, mostly from graft donor cells, taken 360 days after TCRalphabeta/CD19-depleted stem cell transplant. This chain's CDR3 is CASSVLDRVNSPLHF. CDR3 coding DNA: TGTGCCAGCAGCGTACTGGACAGGGTTAATTCACCCCTCCACTTT.